This TCR beta chain was obtained from a study of shared clonotypes between healthy human individuals. CDR3 length equals 13 residues. Trimming left V 4 bases short and J 6 bases short, with 11 bases between. Germline V gene lookup returns CDR1 MNHGY and CDR2 SVAAGI. Data came from immunoSEQ multiplex PCR; TCRdb stores just in-frame clones and leaves some out. The profile shows some 500,000 clones, 65% to 80% of them singletons. The V gene is TRBV6-9, the J gene TRBJ2-3, with no clear D. The TCR originated in a woman aged 40 to 50 in good health. Some clones in this sample may be carry-over from other donors' samples. Sequenced input: PBMCs. CDR3 sequence (DNA): TGTGCCAGCAGTTCCCGGAAGCCGGATACGCAGTATTTT. Translation gives CASSSRKPDTQYF.